This T cell receptor beta chain originates from a study of vaccination effects on CD4 cells after COVID-19. Background on the study: Every participant took two doses of the BNT162b2 or mRNA-1273 vaccine.

Generated by immunoSEQ multiplex PCR, the TCRdb table keeps only in-frame clones and is missing some. The profile shows about 37,000 clones, 65% to 80% of them singletons. Regarding this clone: Its antigen remains unidentified.

The CDR3 totals 14 residues. Germline values: CDR1 SGHRS, CDR2 YFSETQ. The V and J ends lost 4 bases and 8 bases, in that order; junction bases with no gene match: 10. Having been cultured for approximately ten days, the cells underwent CD4+ T cell isolation. The material was CD4+ T cells from PBMCs cultured without peptide, obtained before COVID-19 vaccination. This TCR came from a human donor who received a COVID-19 vaccine. The chain combines TRBV5-1 with TRBJ1-2; 8 bases are a match to TRBD1. This chain's CDR3 is CASSATVTGGGYTF. CDR3 nucleotides: TGCGCCAGCAGCGCCACGGTCACAGGGGGAGGCTACACCTTC.